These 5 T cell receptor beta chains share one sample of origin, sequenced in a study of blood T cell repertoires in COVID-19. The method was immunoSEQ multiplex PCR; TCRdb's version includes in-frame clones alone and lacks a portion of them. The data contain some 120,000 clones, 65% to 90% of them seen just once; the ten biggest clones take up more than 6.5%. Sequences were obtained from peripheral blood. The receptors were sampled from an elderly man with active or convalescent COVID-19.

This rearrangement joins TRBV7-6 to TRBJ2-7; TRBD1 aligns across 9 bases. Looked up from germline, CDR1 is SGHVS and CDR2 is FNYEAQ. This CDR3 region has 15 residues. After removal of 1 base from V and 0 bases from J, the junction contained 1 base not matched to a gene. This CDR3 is CASSLGGQGSYEQYF. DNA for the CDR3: TGTGCCAGCAGCTTAGGGGGACAGGGCTCCTACGAGCAGTACTTC.

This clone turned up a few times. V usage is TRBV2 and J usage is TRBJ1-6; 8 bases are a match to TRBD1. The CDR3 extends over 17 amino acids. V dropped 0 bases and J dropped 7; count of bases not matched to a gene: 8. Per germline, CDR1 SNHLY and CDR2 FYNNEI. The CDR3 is CASSEAREQGGNSPLHF. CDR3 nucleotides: TGTGCCAGCAGTGAAGCGCGAGAACAGGGGGGAAATTCACCCCTCCACTTT.

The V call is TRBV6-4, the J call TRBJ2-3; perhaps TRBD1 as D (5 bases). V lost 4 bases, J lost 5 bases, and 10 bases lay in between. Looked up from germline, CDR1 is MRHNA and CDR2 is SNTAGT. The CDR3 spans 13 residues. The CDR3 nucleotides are TGTGCCAGCAGTGGGTACCAGGGAGATACGCAGTATTTT. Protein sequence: CASSGYQGDTQYF.

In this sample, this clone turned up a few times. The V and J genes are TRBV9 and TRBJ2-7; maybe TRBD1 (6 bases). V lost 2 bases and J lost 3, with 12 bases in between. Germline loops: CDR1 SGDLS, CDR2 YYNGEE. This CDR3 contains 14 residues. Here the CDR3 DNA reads TGTGCCAGCAGCGTTCATGGACAGAGCTACGAGCAGTACTTC. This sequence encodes CASSVHGQSYEQYF. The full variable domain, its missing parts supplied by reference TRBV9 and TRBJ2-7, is DSGVTQTPKHLITATGQRVTLRCSPRSGDLSVYWYQQSLDQGLQFLIQYYNGEERAKGNILERFSAQQFPDLHSELNLSSLELGDSALYFCASSVHGQSYEQYFGPGTRLTVT.

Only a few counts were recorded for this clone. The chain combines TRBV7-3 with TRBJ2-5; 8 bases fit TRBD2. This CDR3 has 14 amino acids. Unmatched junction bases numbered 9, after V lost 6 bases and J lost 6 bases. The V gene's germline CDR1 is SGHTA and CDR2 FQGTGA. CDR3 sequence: CASRSFGGAQTQYF. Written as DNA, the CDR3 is TGTGCCAGCAGGAGTTTCGGGGGGGCCCAGACCCAGTACTTC.